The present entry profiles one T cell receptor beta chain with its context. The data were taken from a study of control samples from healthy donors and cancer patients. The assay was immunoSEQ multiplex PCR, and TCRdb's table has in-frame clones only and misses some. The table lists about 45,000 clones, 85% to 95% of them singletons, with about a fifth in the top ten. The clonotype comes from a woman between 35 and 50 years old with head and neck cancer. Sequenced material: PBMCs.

CDR3 nucleotide sequence: TGTGCCAGCAGCTTAGGCCGAGCTCTCGGGCGCACCGGGGAGCTGTTTTTT. The encoded protein is CASSLGRALGRTGELFF. The chain combines TRBV13 with TRBJ2-2; the D is unclear. Trimming pared 0 bases from V and 4 bases from J, leaving 15 bases between. The germline V gene encodes CDR1 PRHDT and CDR2 FYEKMQ (reference sequence). The CDR3 totals 17 residues. Variable domain in full (rest from reference TRBV13 and TRBJ2-2): AAGVIQSPRHLIKEKRETATLKCYPIPRHDTVYWYQQGPGQDPQFLISFYEKMQSDKGSIPDRFSAQQFSDYHSELNMSSLELGDSALYFCASSLGRALGRTGELFFGEGSRLTVL.